This passage covers 18 T cell receptor beta chains from one sample sequenced in a study of T cell clonality in common variable immunodeficiency. Assay used: immunoSEQ multiplex PCR; TCRdb lists only in-frame clones, some missing. The specimen gives roughly 70,000 clones without singletons; the ten biggest hold 1.7%. The sample consisted of peripheral blood mononuclear cells. Source of these receptors: a person between 18 and 75 years old in good health.

This clone was recorded many times. The part of the CDR3 DNA that was read is TGTGCCTGGAGTTACAGCGGGTCGGGGACC. It specifies CAWSYSGSGT. The whole CDR3 region reads CAWSYSGSGTQYF. This chain connects TRBV30 to TRBJ2-5, with D possibly TRBD2 on 6 matching bases. The missing CDR3 end, 3 residues past where the read stops, is filled in from the germline J gene. V was cut by 2 bases and J by 7 bases, with 14 bases left in between. The CDR3 runs to 13 residues. Germline CDR1 is GTSNPN and CDR2 is SVGIG (reference sequence).

This clone was seen many times. The CDR3 end lies 3 residues beyond the end of the read and is filled in from the germline J gene. This chain joins TRBV19 and TRBJ2-1, with 8 bases fitting TRBD1. CDR1 and CDR2 from the germline V gene are LNHDA and SQIVND (reference sequence). The CDR3 consists of 16 residues. V was pared by 7 bases and J by 3 bases, with 11 bases of the junction left unmatched. The covered CDR3 bases are TGTGCCAGTACCCCCCAGGCAGGGGGCTACTACAATGAG. Amino acids: CASTPQAGGYYNE. The entire CDR3 is CASTPQAGGYYNEQFF.

The table lists this clone with many counts. The read ends 3 residues early relative to the CDR3; the germline J gene fills the gap. The rearrangement links TRBV6-1 to TRBJ2-3, with D possibly being TRBD1 (6 bases). V was shortened by 4 bases and J by 0 bases, with 11 bases between the two germline ends. CDR1 is MNHNS and CDR2 is SASEGT in the germline V gene. This CDR3 has 15 amino acids. The CDR3 protein is CASSAWQGSTDTQYF. CDR3 DNA (partial): TGTGCCAGCAGTGCGTGGCAGGGGAGCACAGATACG.

This clone showed up many times. The read is 3 residues too short to cover the CDR3 end, so that end is filled in from the germline J gene. The chain carries TRBV2 and TRBJ2-1, with 7 bases aligning to TRBD2. Germline loops: CDR1 SNHLY, CDR2 FYNNEI. CDR3 length equals 12 residues. With V trimmed by 5 bases and J by 6 bases, 1 base remained unmatched. CDR3 in amino acids: CASSWGGNEQFF. Partial CDR3 DNA: TGTGCCAGCAGTTGGGGGGGCAATGAG.

This clone was recorded at least ten times. The missing CDR3 end, 3 residues past where the read stops, is filled in from the germline J gene. The rearrangement links TRBV28 to TRBJ2-5; 7 bases align to TRBD2. The CDR3 length is 15 residues. CDR1 and CDR2 from the germline V gene are MDHEN and SYDVKM. The V gene end was trimmed by 2 bases and the J gene end by 2 bases; junction bases not matched to a gene: 5. The part of the CDR3 DNA that was read is TGTGCCAGCAGTTTACCAGCGGGAATACAAGAGACC. Protein: CASSLPAGIQET. In full, the CDR3 reads CASSLPAGIQETQYF.

This clone was observed many times. The CDR3 end is not reached by the read, which stops 3 residues before it; the germline J gene fills it in. V is TRBV11-2 and J is TRBJ2-3, with D tentatively TRBD2 (5 bases). This CDR3 spans 13 amino acids. CDR1 is SGHAT, CDR2 FQNNGV, per germline. Between the trimmed V and J ends, which lost 5 bases and 4 bases, there was a span of 10 bases. CDR3 DNA, as far as it was read: TGTGCCAGCAGCGCGCAACTAGCAGATACG. This sequence encodes CASSAQLADT. The CDR3 in full is CASSAQLADTQYF.

This clone was seen ten or more times. The CDR3 end falls 3 residues outside the read, so it is completed with the germline J gene. The chain uses TRBV7-9 and TRBJ1-6; 8 bases fit TRBD1. The CDR3 is 15 residues long. V lost 3 bases to trimming and J lost 3 bases; unmatched junction nucleotides: 1. Germline lookup yields CDR1 SEHNR and CDR2 FQNEAQ (reference sequence). CDR3 region: CASSLGQVYNSPLHF. The CDR3 bases that were read are TGTGCCAGCAGCTTGGGACAGGTCTATAATTCACCC.

This clone has just a few counts. Sequencing ends 3 residues short of the CDR3 end; the germline J gene provides the rest. The V gene is TRBV7-3, the J gene TRBJ2-1; 7 nucleotides align to TRBD1. This CDR3 is built from 14 residues. CDR1 SGHTA and CDR2 FQGTGA come from the germline V gene. V was pared by 5 bases and J by 7 bases, with 8 bases of the junction left unmatched. The sequenced CDR3 bases are TGTGCCAGCAGCCATCAGGGGGTCGGAAATGAG. Its translation: CASSHQGVGNE. The CDR3 in its entirety is CASSHQGVGNEQFF.

This clone appeared many times. The read gets to within 3 residues of the CDR3 end, and the germline J gene fills in the rest. The V call is TRBV7-2, the J call TRBJ1-1; perhaps TRBD1 as D (5 bases). The CDR3 has 13 residues. Germline lookup yields CDR1 SGHTA and CDR2 FQGNSA. CDR3 loop: CASSLERGREAFF. The covered CDR3 bases are TGTGCCAGCAGCTTAGAGAGGGGCAGAGAA.

In this sample, this clone turned up many times. The read comes to an end 3 residues before the CDR3 does, leaving the germline J gene to fill in the end. The chain carries TRBV20-1 and TRBJ1-6; 7 nucleotides align to TRBD1. The CDR3 is made up of 16 amino acids. Germline values: CDR1 DFQATT, CDR2 SNEGSKA (reference sequence). Trimming took 0 bases from V and 3 from J; bases not matched to a gene: 5. The CDR3 here is CSARDWDRNYNSPLHF. CDR3 DNA (partial): TGCAGTGCTAGAGATTGGGACAGAAACTATAATTCACCC.

This clone has a count of ten or more. The sequenced CDR3 bases are TGCGCCAGCAGCGTCCGACAGGGGAATGAG. It encodes CASSVRQGNE. The entire CDR3 protein reads CASSVRQGNEQFF. The J gene is TRBJ2-1, the V gene TRBV5-1; 8 bases are a match to TRBD1. The CDR3 goes on 3 residues after the read ends, and that part is filled in from the germline J gene. CDR1 and CDR2 (germline): SGHRS, YFSETQ. This CDR3 is 13 amino acids long. The J segment lost 7 bases and the V segment lost 4 bases, leaving 4 bases of the junction unmatched.

This clone was seen many times. Read coverage stops 3 residues before the CDR3 terminus; the germline J gene supplies the remainder. The chain links TRBV11-3 to TRBJ1-5; the D is unclear. Trimming left V 10 bases short and J 2 bases short, with 15 bases between. The CDR3 spans 14 residues. The V gene's germline CDR1 is SGHNT and CDR2 YENEEA. The CDR3 sequence: CATPGEGGNQPQHF. The DNA read from the CDR3 is TGTGCCACCCCCGGGGAGGGCGGCAATCAGCCC. Variable domain in full (rest from reference TRBV11-3 and TRBJ1-5): EAGVVQSPRYKIIEKKQPVAFWCNPISGHNTLYWYLQNLGQGPELLIRYENEEAVDDSQLPKDRFSAERLKGVDSTLKIQPAELGDSAVYLCATPGEGGNQPQHFGDGTRLSIL.

This clone has ten or more counts. The read comes to an end 3 residues before the CDR3 does, leaving the germline J gene to fill in the end. This chain uses TRBV19 with TRBJ1-1; 7 nucleotides align to TRBD1. After removal of 5 bases from V and 4 bases from J, the junction contained 7 bases not matched to a gene. The CDR3 runs 14 residues. Germline CDR1 LNHDA, CDR2 SQIVND (reference sequence). CDR3 in amino acids: CASSFSTGSTEAFF. The part of the CDR3 DNA that was read is TGTGCCAGTAGTTTCTCGACAGGGAGCACTGAA.

This clone has ten or more counts. The read halts 3 residues ahead of the CDR3 end, with the missing end drawn from the germline J gene. This chain links TRBV19 with TRBJ1-1; D remains unclear. The CDR3 loop spans 13 amino acids. Trimming pared 6 bases from V and 0 bases from J, leaving 8 bases between. Germline V lookup: CDR1 LNHDA, CDR2 SQIVND (reference sequence). The CDR3 reads CASRRYLNTEAFF. Incomplete CDR3 DNA: TGTGCCAGTAGAAGGTATTTGAACACTGAA.

This clone was counted many times. The read comes to an end 3 residues before the CDR3 does, leaving the germline J gene to fill in the end. V is TRBV7-6 and J is TRBJ2-7, with TRBD1 matching over 7 bases. J gave up 1 base and V 3 bases, and 6 bases lay outside the gene matches. The CDR3 is 15 amino acids. Germline V CDR1 and CDR2: SGHVS, FNYEAQ. CDR3: CASSFGTESSYEQYF. Partial CDR3 DNA: TGTGCCAGCAGCTTCGGGACAGAGTCGTCCTACGAG.

Ten or more counts support this clone. The CDR3 end falls 3 residues outside the read, so it is completed with the germline J gene. J is TRBJ1-4 and V is TRBV13; 7 nucleotides agree with TRBD1. This CDR3 contains 15 residues. After removal of 3 bases from V and 5 bases from J, the junction contained 6 bases not matched to a gene. Germline lookup yields CDR1 PRHDT and CDR2 FYEKMQ (reference sequence). The sequenced part of the CDR3 DNA is TGTGCCAGCAGCTTGCAACAGGGGTCAAATGAAAAA. Translating it yields CASSLQQGSNEK. The CDR3 as a whole reads CASSLQQGSNEKLFF.

This clone was counted many times. The read finishes 3 residues shy of the CDR3 end, and the germline J gene is used to complete it. V is TRBV6-2 or TRBV6-3 and J is TRBJ1-5; possibly TRBD1 for D (5 bases). This CDR3 is built from 14 residues. Looked up from germline, CDR1 is MNHEY and CDR2 is SVGEGT. The V end was cut by 10 bases, the J end by 3 bases, with 16 bases between. The CDR3 here is CATNRGDDNQPQHF. CDR3 bases read: TGTGCCACCAACCGGGGGGATGACAATCAGCCC.

This clone was detected ten times or more. The read finishes 3 residues shy of the CDR3 end, and the germline J gene is used to complete it. J is TRBJ2-3 and V is TRBV4-1; TRBD2 matches 10 bases. This CDR3 comprises 15 residues. CDR1 MGHRA and CDR2 YSYEKL come from the germline V gene. V lost 4 bases to trimming and J lost 3 bases; unmatched junction nucleotides: 4. The CDR3 reads CASSPGLALTDTQYF. CDR3 DNA (partial): TGCGCCAGCAGCCCGGGACTAGCGTTAACAGATACG.